This is a list of T cell receptor beta chains from one sample in a study of OX40 agonist ivuxolimab in advanced cancers. Generated by immunoSEQ multiplex PCR, the TCRdb table keeps only in-frame clones and is missing some. The sample holds tens of thousands of clones; about 86% are singletons and the top ten take about 1%. The sequences come from CD4+ or CD8+ T cells sorted from blood, collected in a trial of the OX40 agonist ivuxolimab. The origin of the receptors is an adult with an advanced solid tumor such as melanoma, head and neck, liver or kidney cancer. Each CDR3 is given with its conserved first and last residue. A D gene is named only where the DNA matches it firmly. Part of the rows lack a size; the others show once, few, many or a class for expanded clones.

V gene,J gene,clone size,D gene,CDR3 DNA,CDR3 protein
TRBV11-2,TRBJ2-3,-,-,TGTGCCAGCAGCTTACGTCAGGATGTACGACCAGATACGCAGTATTTT,CASSLRQDVRPDTQYF
TRBV18,TRBJ2-1,-,-,TGTGCCAGCTCAGCCTTAAGGGAGTCTGAGCAGTTCTTC,CASSALRESEQFF
TRBV19,TRBJ1-1,-,TRBD1,TGTGCCAGTAGGGGACAGAGTGAAGCTTTCTTT,CASRGQSEAFF
TRBV7-2,TRBJ2-7,-,TRBD1,TGTGCCAGCAGCCCTCGGACAGGGAGTTTCTACGAGCAGTACTTC,CASSPRTGSFYEQYF
TRBV6-1,TRBJ1-5,-,-,TGTGCCAGCAGTCCAGATGGGGGGCGCAATCAGCCCCAGCATTTT,CASSPDGGRNQPQHF
TRBV5-1,TRBJ2-3,-,TRBD2,TGCGCCAGCAGCCCCCCGGGAGGGTCCACAGATACGCAGTATTTT,CASSPPGGSTDTQYF
TRBV7-9,TRBJ1-2,few,-,TGTGCCAGCAGCTTCGTTTATGGCTACACCTTC,CASSFVYGYTF
TRBV2,TRBJ1-3,-,TRBD1,TGTGCCAGCAGTGGACAGGGGGTCCACCAGGGGATTGGAAACACCATATATTTT,CASSGQGVHQGIGNTIYF
TRBV6-1,TRBJ2-3,-,-,TGTGCCAGCAGTGACAAAGATACGCAGTATTTT,CASSDKDTQYF
TRBV9,TRBJ1-1,-,TRBD1,TGTGCCAGCAGCGTCGACGACAGGGACGACACTGAAGCTTTCTTT,CASSVDDRDDTEAFF
TRBV6-5,TRBJ1-1,-,-,TGTGCCAGCAGGCCAGAGCAGGGGCGGAAAGCTTTCTTT,CASRPEQGRKAFF
TRBV6-5,TRBJ2-3,-,-,TGTGCCAGCAGTTACGGATGGGGCACAGATACGCAGTATTTT,CASSYGWGTDTQYF
TRBV7-2,TRBJ1-2,-,TRBD1,TGTGCCAGCAGCTTAGAGCGGAGAGGGACAGGGGTGTGGTATGGCTACACCTTC,CASSLERRGTGVWYGYTF
TRBV6-5,TRBJ1-6,-,-,TGTGCCAGCAGTAGAGCACAGGGTCGGAATTCACCCCTCCACTTT,CASSRAQGRNSPLHF